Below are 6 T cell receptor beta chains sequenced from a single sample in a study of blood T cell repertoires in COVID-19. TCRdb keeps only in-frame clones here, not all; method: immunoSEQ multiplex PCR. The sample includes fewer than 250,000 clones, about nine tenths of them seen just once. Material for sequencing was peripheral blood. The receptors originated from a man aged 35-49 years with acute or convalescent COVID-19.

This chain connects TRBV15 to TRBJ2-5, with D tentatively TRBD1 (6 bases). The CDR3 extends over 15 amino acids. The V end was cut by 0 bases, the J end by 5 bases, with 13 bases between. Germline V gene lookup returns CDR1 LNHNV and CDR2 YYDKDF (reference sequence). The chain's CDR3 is CATSRDRGSRETQYF. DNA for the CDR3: TGTGCCACCAGCAGAGATAGGGGGTCTAGGGAGACCCAGTACTTC.

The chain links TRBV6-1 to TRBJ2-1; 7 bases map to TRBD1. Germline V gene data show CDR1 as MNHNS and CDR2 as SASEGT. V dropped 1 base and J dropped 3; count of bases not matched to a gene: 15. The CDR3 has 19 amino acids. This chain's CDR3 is CASSEVPAGTAGLYNEQFF. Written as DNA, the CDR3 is TGTGCCAGCAGTGAAGTCCCCGCAGGGACAGCCGGACTCTACAATGAGCAGTTCTTC.

CDR3 amino acids: CASSYGLTGLQVAGGYEQFF. The CDR3 DNA reads TGTGCCAGCAGTTACGGGCTAACGGGCCTTCAGGTAGCGGGGGGGTATGAGCAGTTCTTC. The chain is built from TRBV6-2 or TRBV6-3 and TRBJ2-1, with 11 bases identical to TRBD2. CDR1 and CDR2 (germline): MNHEY, SVGEGT. With 2 bases clipped from V and 8 bases from J, the junction kept 20 bases outside the gene matches. The CDR3 spans 20 residues.

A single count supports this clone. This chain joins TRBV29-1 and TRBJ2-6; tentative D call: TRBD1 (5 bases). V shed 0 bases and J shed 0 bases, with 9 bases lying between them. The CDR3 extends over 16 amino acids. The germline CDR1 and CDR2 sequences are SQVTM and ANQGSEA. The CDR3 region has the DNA TGCAGCGTTGAAGAGGGGCCTTTCTCTGGGGCCAACGTCCTGACTTTC. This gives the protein CSVEEGPFSGANVLTF.

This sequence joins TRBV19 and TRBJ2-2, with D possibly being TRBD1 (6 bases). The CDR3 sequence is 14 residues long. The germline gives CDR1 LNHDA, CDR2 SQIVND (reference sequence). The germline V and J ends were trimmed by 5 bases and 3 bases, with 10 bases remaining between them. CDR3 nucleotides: TGTGCCAGTAGTGCAGGGGCGCACACCGGGGAGCTGTTTTTT. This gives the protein CASSAGAHTGELFF.

The CDR3: CASSMPGLAGGSYEQYF. CDR3 coding DNA: TGTGCCAGTAGTATGCCGGGACTAGCGGGGGGATCCTACGAGCAGTACTTC. The rearrangement uses TRBV19 and TRBJ2-7, with TRBD2 matching over 15 bases. The CDR3 loop spans 17 amino acids. V trimming: 3 bases; J trimming: 1 base; junction bases outside the gene matches: 4. CDR1 and CDR2 from the germline V gene are LNHDA and SQIVND (reference sequence).